The 32 T cell receptor beta chains below all came from one sample that was sequenced in a study of shared clonotypes between healthy human individuals (dated by TCRdb to 2020 to 2021). Library preparation was by the immunoSEQ multiplex PCR assay. This immuneACCESS table, as held by TCRdb, lists in-frame sequences with V and J called but not all clones. Of the missing ones, under half trace to an unresolved V gene in checked studies; the others have no known cause. Here the sample has some 2 million clones; 85% to 95% occur a single time. The ten largest clones add up to about 0.13% of the sample. Specimen: naive CD4+ T cells sorted from blood. This specimen's cell subset or site label, per the study, means: CD45RA+ positively selected. The receptor source for this set is a man aged 18 to 35 in good health.

This sequence joins TRBV10-3 and TRBJ1-1, with D hard to call. The length of the CDR3 is 12 residues. Per germline, CDR1 ENHRY and CDR2 SYGVKD. V was pared by 3 bases and J by 8 bases, with 10 bases between. In nucleotides, the CDR3 is TGTGCCATCAGTGAAGGTGGGCTGGAAGCTTTCTTT. It yields the protein CAISEGGLEAFF.

This sequence joins TRBV6-5 and TRBJ2-2; D is tentatively TRBD1 or TRBD2 (5 bases each). CDR1 is MNHEY and CDR2 is SVGAGI in the germline V gene. The CDR3 has 11 amino acids. Trimming pared 8 bases from V and 4 bases from J, leaving 5 bases between. The CDR3 nucleotides are TGTGCCAGCGGGGGCACCGGGGAGCTGTTTTTT. Translating it yields CASGGTGELFF.

CDR3 sequence (DNA): TGCGCCAGCAAGGTAGGAAACAATGAGCAGTTCTTC. Amino acids: CASKVGNNEQFF. The rearrangement links TRBV5-1 to TRBJ2-1; D not resolved. Germline values: CDR1 SGHRS, CDR2 YFSETQ. Trimming cost V 6 bases and J 5 bases, with 9 bases left between them. The CDR3 extends over 12 amino acids. Filled out from reference TRBV5-1 and TRBJ2-1, the complete variable domain reads KAGVTQTPRYLIKTRGQQVTLSCSPISGHRSVSWYQQTPGQGLQFLFEYFSETQRNKGNFPGRFSGRQFSNSRSEMNVSTLELGDSALYLCASKVGNNEQFFGPGTRLTVL.

The V and J genes are TRBV9 and TRBJ1-2, with 7 positions matching TRBD1. J lost 4 bases, V lost 0 bases, and 3 bases had no gene match. The CDR3 has 14 residues. Germline V gene lookup returns CDR1 SGDLS and CDR2 YYNGEE. In DNA, the CDR3 is TGTGCCAGCAGCGTAGATAAGGGGGCCTATGGCTACACCTTC. Protein: CASSVDKGAYGYTF.

The chain has TRBV7-2 and TRBJ2-3; D might be TRBD1 (6 bases). CDR1 is SGHTA and CDR2 is FQGNSA in the germline V gene. This CDR3 has 17 residues. The germline V and J ends were trimmed by 1 base and 5 bases, with 19 bases remaining between them. CDR3 sequence (DNA): TGTGCCAGCAGCTTAGTTGGATCTGGGACAACACGAGATACGCAGTATTTT. It translates to CASSLVGSGTTRDTQYF.

The chain recombines TRBV30 with TRBJ1-4; D gene uncertain. The CDR3 spans 14 residues. Trimming took 5 bases from V and 0 from J, leaving 10 bases between them. Germline V gene lookup returns CDR1 GTSNPN and CDR2 SVGIG (reference sequence). The CDR3 coding sequence is TGTGCCTGGGCTGAAGGCGCAACTAATGAAAAACTGTTTTTT. It is translated as CAWAEGATNEKLFF.

V gene TRBV5-4 combines with J gene TRBJ2-4; D is undetermined. This CDR3 spans 16 amino acids. Germline CDR1 and CDR2: SGHNT and YYREEE (reference sequence). The germline V and J ends were trimmed by 0 bases and 0 bases, with 10 bases remaining between them. CDR3 sequence (DNA): TGTGCCAGCAGCTTGGACAGTCAACTAGCCAAAAACATTCAGTACTTC. It codes for CASSLDSQLAKNIQYF.

V is TRBV7-2 and J is TRBJ1-1; D remains unclear. The CDR3 is made up of 14 amino acids. V shed 4 bases and J shed 2 bases, with 11 bases lying between them. Germline V gene data show CDR1 as SGHTA and CDR2 as FQGNSA. This CDR3 is CASSSFQANTEAFF. The CDR3 DNA sequence: TGTGCCAGCAGCTCGTTCCAGGCTAACACTGAAGCTTTCTTT.

The chain uses TRBV2 and TRBJ2-7, with TRBD1 as a possible D gene (5 bases). Germline loops: CDR1 SNHLY, CDR2 FYNNEI. The length of the CDR3 is 15 residues. V lost 3 bases and J lost 1, with 13 bases in between. The CDR3 nucleotides are TGTGCCAGCAGTGATTGGGCTACAGGTTCCTACGAGCAGTACTTC. Its protein is CASSDWATGSYEQYF.

The chain is built from TRBV28 and TRBJ1-2, with unresolved D. Germline CDR1 MDHEN, CDR2 SYDVKM. The length of the CDR3 is 15 residues. Trimming pared 0 bases from V and 4 bases from J, leaving 12 bases between. CDR3 in DNA: TGTGCCAGCAGTTTATGGCCCTCTAGAGTCTATGGCTACACCTTC. This translates into CASSLWPSRVYGYTF.

Notes on this clone: Other DNA sequences in the sample encode the same CDR3. The chain is built from TRBV6-5 and TRBJ2-6, with D tentatively TRBD2 (5 bases). Germline V gene sequence: CDR1 MNHEY, CDR2 SVGAGI. There are 15 residues in the CDR3. V lost 0 bases and J 2 bases, leaving 5 bases between the germline ends. This chain's CDR3 is CASSYSGAGANVLTF. Here the CDR3 DNA reads TGTGCCAGCAGTTACTCCGGGGCTGGGGCCAACGTCCTGACTTTC.

The rearrangement uses TRBV27 and TRBJ1-1, with a possible D match to TRBD1 (5 bases). The germline V gene encodes CDR1 MNHEY and CDR2 SMNVEV (reference sequence). This CDR3 spans 14 amino acids. Trimming took 6 bases from V and 4 from J, leaving 15 bases between them. The CDR3 DNA is TGTGCCAGCAGGTTCCAGGGTTTTGGCACTGAAGCTTTCTTT. It is translated as CASRFQGFGTEAFF.

V usage is TRBV2 and J usage is TRBJ1-1, with no clear D. The length of the CDR3 is 17 residues. With 3 bases removed from V and 1 base from J, the gap between germline ends came to 18 bases. Germline V gives CDR1 SNHLY, CDR2 FYNNEI. The CDR3 sequence is CASSDPVWGSRNTEAFF. CDR3 in DNA: TGTGCCAGCAGTGACCCAGTTTGGGGATCAAGGAACACTGAAGCTTTCTTT. Full variable domain (missing parts from reference TRBV2 and TRBJ1-1): EPEVTQTPSHQVTQMGQEVILRCVPISNHLYFYWYRQILGQKVEFLVSFYNNEISEKSEIFDDQFSVERPDGSNFTLKIRSTKLEDSAMYFCASSDPVWGSRNTEAFFGQGTRLTVV.

The V gene is TRBV27, the J gene TRBJ1-2; a weak D match, TRBD1 (6 bases). There are 12 residues in the CDR3. Germline-derived CDR1 and CDR2 are MNHEY and SMNVEV (reference sequence). The V end lost 6 bases, the J end lost 6 bases, and 11 bases lay between the germline ends. CDR3 sequence (DNA): TGTGCCAGCAGGACAGGAGAGAATGGCTACACCTTC. Protein product: CASRTGENGYTF.

V usage is TRBV28 and J usage is TRBJ1-3; no clear D gene. Germline V gives CDR1 MDHEN, CDR2 SYDVKM. V lost 3 bases and J 0 bases, leaving 18 bases between the germline ends. There are 18 residues in the CDR3. CDR3 coding DNA: TGTGCCAGCAGTTTTAGCCACCCGGGTTTGAGCTCTGGAAACACCATATATTTT. Its protein product is CASSFSHPGLSSGNTIYF.

The chain has TRBV11-2 and TRBJ2-7; TRBD2 aligns across 7 bases. Losses at the gene ends were 0 bases for V and 5 bases for J; bases not matched to a gene: 13. CDR1 is SGHAT, CDR2 FQNNGV, per germline. There are 17 residues in the CDR3. The chain's CDR3 is CASSLDRLGGRRDEQYF. In DNA, the CDR3 is TGTGCCAGCAGCTTAGATCGCCTGGGGGGGAGGCGTGACGAGCAGTACTTC.

The chain combines TRBV10-1 with TRBJ1-6; D is uncertain. The germline gives CDR1 WNHNN, CDR2 SYGVQD (reference sequence). V dropped 3 bases and J dropped 13 bases, with 19 bases sitting between them. The CDR3 runs to 15 residues. CDR3 sequence (DNA): TGCGCCAGCAGTGAAGCGGTCGGGAGTGGTATTCCCCTCCACTTT. It codes for CASSEAVGSGIPLHF.

A few counts support this clone. This sample includes further DNA sequences coding for the same CDR3. The gene calls are TRBV2 and TRBJ2-1; D remains ambiguous. The CDR3 is 11 residues long. V was clipped by 2 bases and J by 7 bases, with 3 bases between them. The germline V gene encodes CDR1 SNHLY and CDR2 FYNNEI. CDR3 sequence reads: CASSERNEQFF. Written as DNA, the CDR3 is TGTGCCAGCAGTGAAAGGAATGAGCAGTTCTTC.

Remarks on this clone: This specimen includes other DNA sequences encoding the same CDR3. The chain uses TRBV6-1 and TRBJ2-7; unclear D gene. The CDR3 covers 13 residues. Trimming shortened V by 2 bases and J by 4 bases, and 9 bases separated the two germline ends. Germline V lookup: CDR1 MNHNS, CDR2 SASEGT. This CDR3 reads CASSERAPYEQYF. The DNA of the CDR3 is TGTGCCAGCAGTGAAAGGGCCCCTTACGAGCAGTACTTC.

The V gene is TRBV28, the J gene TRBJ1-4; no definite D call. With 7 bases removed from V and 7 bases from J, the gap between germline ends came to 28 bases. The CDR3 loop spans 18 amino acids. The germline CDR1 and CDR2 sequences are MDHEN and SYDVKM. This CDR3 reads CASNSPGLGLVGGEKLFF. The CDR3 DNA reads as TGTGCCAGCAACTCGCCAGGCCTTGGCCTAGTGGGCGGTGAAAAACTGTTTTTT.

This clone is a singleton in its sample. This chain links TRBV11-2 with TRBJ1-3; a weak D match, TRBD1 (6 bases). Trimming left V 5 bases short and J 0 bases short, with 23 bases between. The CDR3 covers 19 residues. Germline lookup yields CDR1 SGHAT and CDR2 FQNNGV. The CDR3 sequence is CASSPRTVGEANSGNTIYF. The CDR3 coding sequence is TGTGCCAGCAGCCCCCGGACAGTGGGGGAAGCGAACTCTGGAAACACCATATATTTT.

The rearrangement uses TRBV27 and TRBJ2-7; possibly TRBD1 or TRBD2 for D (5 bases each). Per the germline V gene, CDR1 is MNHEY and CDR2 is SMNVEV (reference sequence). Between the trimmed V and J ends, which lost 3 bases and 2 bases, there was a span of 14 bases. This CDR3 is built from 15 residues. CDR3 residues: CASSFGAGTAYEQYF. CDR3 bases: TGTGCCAGCAGTTTTGGGGCAGGGACCGCCTACGAGCAGTACTTC.

The chain combines TRBV6-1 with TRBJ2-7, with TRBD1 as a possible D gene (5 bases). The V gene's germline CDR1 is MNHNS and CDR2 SASEGT. With 4 bases removed from V and 4 bases from J, the gap between germline ends came to 17 bases. The CDR3 sequence is 15 residues long. In DNA form, the CDR3 reads TGTGCCAGCAGTGTAAGCCGGTCGCAGGGTTACGAGCAGTACTTC. This sequence encodes CASSVSRSQGYEQYF.

The chain couples TRBV27 to TRBJ1-2; D is ambiguous. Trimming shortened V by 5 bases and J by 7 bases, and 17 bases separated the two germline ends. This CDR3 has 14 amino acids. Germline CDR1 reads MNHEY; CDR2 reads SMNVEV (reference sequence). The CDR3, as DNA: TGTGCCAGCAGTCCCATTGGGATCCCGCTTGGCTACACCTTC. Its translation: CASSPIGIPLGYTF.

This chain joins TRBV18 and TRBJ1-1; no reliable D call. Trimming removed 0 bases from V and 6 bases from J, with 8 bases in between. This CDR3 contains 13 residues. Germline V gene lookup returns CDR1 KGHSH and CDR2 LQKENI. Here the CDR3 reads CASSPPLTAEAFF. DNA for the CDR3: TGTGCCAGCTCACCACCACTTACCGCTGAAGCTTTCTTT.

This chain connects TRBV30 to TRBJ2-2; 10 bases fit TRBD1. Germline V gene sequence: CDR1 GTSNPN, CDR2 SVGIG (reference sequence). J was trimmed by 7 bases and V by 1 base; bases with no gene match: 6. This CDR3 comprises 15 residues. The CDR3 here is CAWSEGTGENGELFF. In nucleotides, the CDR3 is TGTGCCTGGAGTGAGGGGACAGGGGAAAACGGGGAGCTGTTTTTT.

V usage is TRBV5-1 and J usage is TRBJ2-2; the D is unclear. Trimming stripped 3 bases from V and 6 bases from J, with 15 bases between. There are 15 residues in the CDR3. Germline V lookup: CDR1 SGHRS, CDR2 YFSETQ. The CDR3 loop is CASSSPGFNAGELFF. CDR3 nucleotide sequence: TGCGCCAGCAGCTCCCCCGGCTTTAATGCCGGGGAGCTGTTTTTT.

With regard to this clone: Other nucleotide sequences in the sample specify the same CDR3. The rearrangement joins TRBV28 to TRBJ1-5, with D possibly TRBD1 on 5 matching bases. Germline CDR1 is MDHEN and CDR2 is SYDVKM. V was shortened by 2 bases and J by 5 bases, with 13 bases between the two germline ends. The CDR3 is 15 residues long. This CDR3 reads CASSLGTLGDQPQHF. In DNA form, the CDR3 reads TGTGCCAGCAGTTTAGGGACCCTGGGGGATCAGCCCCAGCATTTT. Full variable domain (rest looked up from reference TRBV28 and TRBJ1-5): DVKVTQSSRYLVKRTGEKVFLECVQDMDHENMFWYRQDPGLGLRLIYFSYDVKMKEKGDIPEGYSVSREKKERFSLILESASTNQTSMYLCASSLGTLGDQPQHFGDGTRLSIL.

This clone was seen once. The chain recombines TRBV18 with TRBJ1-4; no clear D. CDR1 is KGHSH, CDR2 LQKENI, per germline. This CDR3 region has 15 residues. The V end was cut by 3 bases, the J end by 0 bases, with 8 bases between. The chain's CDR3 is CASSPRSSTNEKLFF. The CDR3 nucleotides are TGTGCCAGCTCACCCCGGAGTTCAACTAATGAAAAACTGTTTTTT.

The V call is TRBV14, the J call TRBJ1-2, with D unresolved. Germline V gene lookup returns CDR1 SGHDN and CDR2 FVKESK. V was clipped by 1 base and J by 5 bases, with 8 bases between them. The CDR3 spans 13 residues. The CDR3 DNA sequence: TGTGCCAGCAGCCAAGTAGGGAAGTATGGCTACACCTTC. Protein product: CASSQVGKYGYTF.

The gene calls are TRBV5-3 and TRBJ1-2; no firm D call. TRBV5-3 counts as an open reading frame of uncertain function. V was cut by 4 bases and J by 2 bases, with 27 bases left in between. The CDR3 totals 19 residues. This CDR3 reads CARSHTDGQAASQNYGYTF. The CDR3 DNA follows: TGTGCCAGAAGCCATACTGACGGGCAGGCGGCCTCCCAGAACTATGGCTACACCTTC.

This chain links TRBV28 with TRBJ1-2; 10 positions match TRBD1. J gave up 4 bases and V 4 bases, and 3 bases lay outside the gene matches. The CDR3 contains 14 residues. In germline, CDR1 is MDHEN, CDR2 SYDVKM. CDR3 coding DNA: TGTGCCAGCAGTTGGGACAGGGGAGTCTATGGCTACACCTTC. Residues: CASSWDRGVYGYTF.